The present T cell receptor (beta chain) was sequenced within a study of CD8 T cells in ankylosing spondylitis. The J segment lost 3 bases and the V segment lost 7 bases, leaving 11 bases of the junction unmatched. Germline V gene data show CDR1 as SQVTM and CDR2 as ANQGSEA. The CDR3 has 14 amino acids. This clonotype was recorded many times. The antigen remains undetermined. General study points: Earlier reports found some motif variants in synovial fluid and blood in reactive arthritis. Reportedly, disease-linked clones are significantly enriched in ankylosing spondylitis patients' matched synovial fluid. Apparently characteristic of ankylosing spondylitis blood was a TCR beta motif (about 8 highly homologous variants).

It was by quantitative 5'-RACE with molecular barcodes that TCR beta libraries were made. MiXCR, run by TCRdb on the 5' RACE reads, gives a single entry per CDR3 protein. The profile shows a few hundred thousand distinct CDR3 sequences, 15% to 20% of them singletons. The sample comprised blood, either unsorted or a sorted T cell fraction (not recorded which). The source is a male donor with ankylosing spondylitis. This chain uses TRBV29-1 with TRBJ1-1, with TRBD1 matching over 7 bases. CDR3 amino acids: CSAAKFQGDTEAFF. The DNA for the CDR3 is TGCAGCGCTGCCAAATTCCAGGGGGACACTGAAGCTTTCTTT.